These 2 T cell receptor beta chains were sequenced from one sample in a study of identical twins. In TCRdb, the 5' RACE reads were re-called with MiXCR into one record per CDR3 protein. The sample has about 500,000 distinct CDR3 sequences, more than 13% seen once. Another study also made use of these data, one on yellow fever vaccine responses in identical twins.

The sample comprised CD4+ T cells sorted from blood. These receptors all stem from a woman between 18 and 30 years old in good health.

This clonotype was seen a handful of times. The J gene is TRBJ1-6, the V gene TRBV20-1, with D possibly matching TRBD1 (5 bases). Trimming cost V 3 bases and J 0 bases, with 15 bases left between them. CDR3 length: 17 amino acids. The V gene's germline CDR1 is DFQATT and CDR2 SNEGSKA (reference sequence). CDR3 sequence reads: CSARIRGRSSYNSPLHF. For the CDR3, the DNA is TGCAGTGCTAGGATAAGGGGCCGAAGCTCCTATAATTCACCCCTCCACTTT.

This rearrangement joins TRBV27 to TRBJ2-2; D perhaps matches TRBD1 (6 bases). The length of the CDR3 is 13 residues. The germline V gene encodes CDR1 MNHEY and CDR2 SMNVEV (reference sequence). Trimming shortened V by 1 base and J by 7 bases, and 7 bases separated the two germline ends. In nucleotides, the CDR3 is TGTGCCAGCAGTTTATGGGGGCGCGGGGAGCTGTTTTTT. Amino acid sequence: CASSLWGRGELFF.